The clone carrying this T cell receptor beta chain occurred many times. Its antigen is undetermined. The germline V gene encodes CDR1 SGDLS and CDR2 YYNGEE. Unmatched junction bases numbered 5, after V lost 0 bases and J lost 5 bases. The CDR3 has 15 residues. This sample is part of a study of CD8 T cells in ankylosing spondylitis. Notes on the study in general: Reports of some motif variants in reactive arthritis synovial fluid and blood predate this one. Reportedly, disease-linked clones are significantly enriched in ankylosing spondylitis patients' matched synovial fluid.

Quantitative molecular-barcoded 5'-RACE generated the TCR beta libraries. TCRdb passed the 5' RACE reads through MiXCR, listing each CDR3 protein once. The profile shows 9,500 to 10,000 distinct CDR3 sequences, 5% to 7.5% of them singletons. This TCR derives from a female donor with ankylosing spondylitis or in good health (not recorded which). Material for sequencing was blood, either unsorted or a sorted T cell fraction (not recorded which). V usage is TRBV9 and J usage is TRBJ2-3, with 8 nucleotides matching TRBD2. CDR3 protein: CASSVDGGVIDTQYF. DNA of the CDR3: TGTGCCAGCAGCGTAGACGGGGGGGTGATAGATACGCAGTATTTT.